This T cell receptor beta chain was sequenced during a study of T cells expressing NK-cell markers (dated by TCRdb to 2020 to 2021). Regarding the research as a whole: In sorted CD3+CD56+NKG2C+, CD3+CD56+NKG2C- and CD3+CD56-NKG2C+ T-cell subsets from about 8 donors, TCR beta-chain repertoires were profiled. Of the eight sequenced donors, seven were found to be HCMV-seropositive and one was found to be HCMV-seronegative. Randomly selected healthy volunteers, three men and five women, were used as the eight sequenced donors. Illumina HiSeq 2000/2500, MiSeq or NextSeq was used to sequence libraries as 2 x 150 bp reads. What the research found in general, with its limitations: It remained unclear whether the expanded NKG2C-expressing T cell clones were specific for HCMV antigens. In more than five donors, the dominant CD3+CD56+NKG2C+ clonotypes ranked among the top 10 CD8+ clonotypes, making up 1.0-7.0% of CD8+ T cells. Those dominant clonotypes were again the most abundant among CD3+CD56-NKG2C+ cells in several donors, at about 28.3-65%.

HCMV serostatus was determined by detecting HCMV-specific IgG in serum with a commercial ELISA kit. Ficoll density gradient centrifugation was used to isolate peripheral blood mononuclear cells from blood. Sequenced on an Illumina HiSeq 2000. The TCR beta cDNA libraries were made using 5'RACE template switching, a step that added both a universal primer site and unique molecular identifiers. Synthesis of cDNA was primed from the TCR beta constant segment and was followed by two consecutive PCR amplification steps. The paper's data handling went like this. MIGEC was used to demultiplex reads and group the reads by UMI, and MiTCR was used to assemble and quantify clonotypes. Only TCR cDNA sequences supported by at least two reads were kept to exclude erroneous sequences. The tcR package was used for downstream repertoire analysis, and clonotypes were matched across fractions by CDR3 nucleotide sequence plus V segment. Antigen specificity was annotated against VDJdb with VDJmatch, allowing one amino acid substitution in CDR3. Each CDR3 protein sequence appears as one entry after TCRdb reprocessed the reads, and no DNA is included. The V and J calls and clone size are TCRdb's, not the authors'. The sample's clone listing holds thousands of distinct CDR3 sequences. Of the sample, approximately 66% is held by the ten largest clones.

On this clonotype itself: Its antigen is still unknown.

This clonotype was sampled from a man aged 18-75 years in good health. Sequencing used blood T cells: a sorted CD56 or NKG2C T cell subset, CD4+ or CD8+ T cells, or bulk PBMC T cells (not recorded which).

The CDR3 protein: CASSLVGDLNEKLFF. The sequence is built from TRBV5-6 and TRBJ1-4. The germline V gene encodes CDR1 SGHDT and CDR2 YYEEEE. The cysteine opens and the phenylalanine closes a CDR3 of 15 amino acids. Only the protein is on record.